The 20 T cell receptor beta chains below were found in one sample sequenced in a study of blood T cells in healthy people across ages. A J-beta primer mix and a sample-barcoded 5' primer were used in a second PCR of about 7 to 12 cycles. MiXCR, applied by TCRdb to the 5' RACE reads, yields one record per CDR3 protein. The sample has approximately 320,000 distinct CDR3 sequences, about 25% seen once. Source material: blood. These receptors were taken from a woman aged 70-85 years in good health.

The chain employs TRBV7-9 and TRBJ2-7; the match to TRBD1 covers 7 bases. CDR1 is SEHNR and CDR2 is FQNEAQ in the germline V gene (reference sequence). CDR3 size: 15 residues. After removal of 5 bases from V and 3 bases from J, the junction contained 10 bases not matched to a gene. CDR3: CASSAGTDTVYEQYF. CDR3 DNA sequence: TGTGCCAGCAGCGCAGGGACAGATACAGTCTACGAGCAGTACTTC.

This clonotype was seen more than once but under ten times. The CDR3 DNA reads as TGCAGTGCTAGAGATCCCGCAGGGGGCGAGGTTGTTCAGTACTTC. It translates to CSARDPAGGEVVQYF. The chain combines TRBV20-1 with TRBJ2-5, with 8 positions matching TRBD1. The germline V gene encodes CDR1 DFQATT and CDR2 SNEGSKA (reference sequence). The CDR3 consists of 15 residues. V shed 0 bases, J shed 11 bases, and the junction held 14 bases outside the gene matches.

V gene TRBV5-1 combines with J gene TRBJ2-2; 9 nucleotides match TRBD2. V gave up 0 bases and J gave up 5 bases; unmatched junction bases: 2. CDR1 and CDR2 from the germline V gene are SGHRS and YFSETQ. The CDR3 extends over 15 amino acids. CDR3 amino acids: CASSLETSGTGELFF. In nucleotides, the CDR3 is TGCGCCAGCAGCTTGGAGACTAGCGGTACCGGGGAGCTGTTTTTT.

This chain joins TRBV18 and TRBJ1-1; TRBD1 agrees at 9 bases. This CDR3 spans 18 amino acids. Germline V gene data show CDR1 as KGHSH and CDR2 as LQKENI. Trimming removed 2 bases from V and 3 bases from J; junction bases left unmatched: 13. The CDR3 nucleotides are TGTGCCAGCTCACCAGTGCCCGGGACAGGGCTTATCTACACTGAAGCTTTCTTT. It translates to CASSPVPGTGLIYTEAFF.

This clonotype was counted a few times. This chain connects TRBV15 to TRBJ2-3, with D possibly called TRBD1 or TRBD2 (5 bases each). Trimming pared 5 bases from V and 2 bases from J, leaving 5 bases between. CDR1 and CDR2 (germline): LNHNV, YYDKDF (reference sequence). This CDR3 spans 12 amino acids. The DNA of the CDR3 is TGTGCCACCAGCGGGACCACAGATACGCAGTATTTT. Protein sequence: CATSGTTDTQYF.

The chain couples TRBV20-1 to TRBJ1-6; the D gene is possibly TRBD1 (6 bases). Trimming removed 2 bases from V and 0 bases from J, with 8 bases in between. Germline lookup yields CDR1 DFQATT and CDR2 SNEGSKA (reference sequence). The CDR3 covers 15 residues. The DNA for the CDR3 is TGCAGTGCTAGACGACAGGCCTCCTATAATTCACCCCTCCACTTT. Translating it yields CSARRQASYNSPLHF.

V and J are TRBV7-6 and TRBJ2-3; D remains unclear. V was trimmed by 5 bases and J by 4 bases, leaving 16 bases between them. This CDR3 is built from 15 residues. Per germline, CDR1 SGHVS and CDR2 FNYEAQ. CDR3 nucleotides: TGTGCCAGCAGCCCTGGCGGATTGGGCTCAGATACGCAGTATTTT. Its protein product is CASSPGGLGSDTQYF.

This clonotype was recorded a few times. The chain links TRBV9 to TRBJ2-4; 7 nucleotides agree with TRBD2. V lost 2 bases, J lost 0 bases, and 5 bases stayed unmatched. Germline CDR1 reads SGDLS; CDR2 reads YYNGEE. This CDR3 is 16 amino acids long. CDR3 sequence (DNA): TGTGCCAGCAGCGTTGGCAGGGAGGGAGCCAAAAACATTCAGTACTTC. Amino acid sequence: CASSVGREGAKNIQYF.

The gene calls are TRBV6-1 and TRBJ2-5, with TRBD1 identical over 9 bases. The DNA end lines up better with TRBJ2-1; the J call may be wrong. The CDR3 extends over 17 amino acids. Germline V CDR1 and CDR2: MNHNS, SASEGT. The CDR3 sequence: CASRHQPGQGTYNEQFF. For the CDR3, the DNA is TGTGCCAGCAGACATCAACCGGGACAGGGCACCTACAATGAGCAGTTCTTC.

Ten or more counts support this clonotype. One end of the junction fails to match germline, which may point to a read error. This sequence joins TRBV7-2 and TRBJ2-5; D perhaps matches TRBD2 (6 bases). Looked up from germline, CDR1 is SGHTA and CDR2 is FQGNSA. CDR3 size: 14 residues. The DNA of the CDR3 is TGTGCCAGCAGTTTAGCCGGTGGGAGGGAGACCCAGTACTTC. Protein: CASSLAGGRETQYF.

This clonotype was counted many times. The CDR3 sequence is CATSDAPRGRGEQFF. The CDR3 nucleotides read TGTGCCACCAGTGATGCCCCCCGGGGTCGGGGTGAGCAGTTCTTC. The J gene is TRBJ2-1, the V gene TRBV24-1; possible D gene TRBD2, 5 bases. Germline CDR1 reads KGHDR; CDR2 reads SFDVKD. This CDR3 contains 15 residues. V lost 3 bases to trimming and J lost 9 bases, with 17 bases between them.

The chain recombines TRBV7-9 with TRBJ2-1; 7 nucleotides line up with TRBD1. Germline V gives CDR1 SEHNR, CDR2 FQNEAQ (reference sequence). With V trimmed by 1 base and J by 0 bases, 3 bases remained unmatched. The CDR3 contains 16 residues. The CDR3, as DNA: TGTGCCAGCAGCTTAGGGACAGGTGGCTCCTACAATGAGCAGTTCTTC. Its protein is CASSLGTGGSYNEQFF.

This clonotype was picked up one time. This sequence joins TRBV19 and TRBJ1-5; D is unresolved. Germline assignment: CDR1 LNHDA and CDR2 SQIVND (reference sequence). V gave up 5 bases and J gave up 3 bases, with 8 bases separating them. The CDR3 has 13 residues. The CDR3 is CASSYIVNQPQHF. CDR3 DNA sequence: TGTGCCAGTAGTTACATAGTCAATCAGCCCCAGCATTTT.

This clonotype was seen many times. The chain joins TRBV28 to TRBJ2-5, with TRBD1 as a possible D gene (5 bases). Trimming stripped 7 bases from V and 4 bases from J, with 10 bases between. The CDR3 consists of 12 residues. Germline assignment: CDR1 MDHEN and CDR2 SYDVKM. This chain's CDR3 is CASKAGPETQYF. CDR3 coding DNA: TGTGCCAGCAAGGCAGGGCCAGAGACCCAGTACTTC.

CDR3 protein: CASSYRGSGTDTQYF. CDR3 coding DNA: TGTGCCAGCAGTTACAGGGGGTCCGGCACAGATACGCAGTATTTT. This chain links TRBV6-6 with TRBJ2-3, with a possible D match to TRBD1 (6 bases). CDR1 and CDR2 (germline): MNHNY, SVGAGI (reference sequence). The CDR3 is 15 residues long. V dropped 2 bases and J dropped 1 base, with 10 bases sitting between them.

There are a few counts of this clonotype. The chain uses TRBV5-4 and TRBJ2-4; D is possibly TRBD1 or TRBD2 (5 bases each). Trimming removed 5 bases from V and 5 bases from J, with 17 bases in between. CDR3 length equals 15 residues. The germline CDR1 and CDR2 sequences are SGHNT and YYREEE (reference sequence). The CDR3 here is CASRKGLGTQNIQYF. As DNA, the CDR3 is TGTGCCAGCAGGAAAGGGTTGGGGACCCAAAACATTCAGTACTTC.

The chain recombines TRBV21-1 with TRBJ2-1; the table assigns TRBD2, which was not confirmed against the DNA. TRBV21-1 is a recognized pseudogene. This CDR3 has 14 amino acids. The CDR3 sequence: CASSNKRERNEQFF. The CDR3 nucleotides read TGTGCCAGCAGTAATAAGCGGGAGAGAAATGAGCAGTTCTTC.

On this clonotype: One base away lies a much larger clone, so this may be a sequencing read error. This sequence joins TRBV4-1 and TRBJ1-2; TRBD1 aligns across 10 bases. The junction had 18 bases not matched to a gene; V was cut back by 7 bases and J by 7 bases. CDR1 and CDR2 (germline): MGHRA, YSYEKL. The CDR3 contains 17 residues. In nucleotides, the CDR3 is TGCGCCAGCAACCTGACAGGGGGCATCGTCAAGGGTCGTGGCTACACCTTC. Protein sequence: CASNLTGGIVKGRGYTF.

The chain is built from TRBV21-1 and TRBJ2-6; TRBD1 is taken as the D call from the table, unchecked against the DNA. TRBV21-1 is marked as a pseudogene. The CDR3 is made up of 17 amino acids. The chain's CDR3 is CASSTGTRYSGANVLTF. For the CDR3, the DNA is TGTGCCAGCAGCACCGGGACACGGTACTCTGGGGCCAACGTCCTGACTTTC.

The chain couples TRBV20-1 to TRBJ1-5; D is possibly TRBD1 (5 bases). The CDR3 totals 15 residues. CDR1 and CDR2 from the germline V gene are DFQATT and SNEGSKA (reference sequence). Trimming took off 0 bases at V and 3 bases at J, with 12 bases between the two ends. CDR3 residues: CSARDGRDLNQPQHF. As DNA, the CDR3 is TGCAGTGCTAGAGACGGCCGGGACCTCAATCAGCCCCAGCATTTT.